This TCR beta chain was found in a study of T cell responses to AZD1222 COVID-19 vaccine. Worth noting for this clone: Its antigen is as yet unknown.

Regarding the study as a whole: Of spike-specific TCRs, nearly half reportedly target regions left unmutated in variants. Repertoires were obtained solely post-peak T cell response. Recipients of two AZD1222 doses showed rising Spike-specific TCR breadth and depth. There were mostly white British donors and more females than males, and clonal diversity was possibly underestimated.

CDR3 length equals 13 residues. V lost 1 base to trimming and J lost 1 base, with 4 bases between them. The germline V gene encodes CDR1 SGHDN and CDR2 FVKESK. Method: immunoSEQ multiplex PCR; TCRdb's copy keeps in-frame clones and lacks some. The table shows roughly 50,000 clones, with 70% to 90% occurring only once. The source of this sequence is an adult who received the AZD1222 COVID-19 vaccine. The material sequenced was peripheral blood, taken 28 days after the second AZD1222 dose. The chain couples TRBV14 to TRBJ2-5; D is unclear. The CDR3: CASSQGPQETQYF. The CDR3 DNA reads TGTGCCAGCAGCCAAGGTCCCCAAGAGACCCAGTACTTC. The full variable domain, in which reference TRBV14 and TRBJ2-5 provide the parts outside the CDR3, is EAGVTQFPSHSVIEKGQTVTLRCDPISGHDNLYWYRRVMGKEIKFLLHFVKESKQDESGMPNNRFLAERTGGTYSTLKVQPAELEDSGVYFCASSQGPQETQYFGPGTRLLVL.